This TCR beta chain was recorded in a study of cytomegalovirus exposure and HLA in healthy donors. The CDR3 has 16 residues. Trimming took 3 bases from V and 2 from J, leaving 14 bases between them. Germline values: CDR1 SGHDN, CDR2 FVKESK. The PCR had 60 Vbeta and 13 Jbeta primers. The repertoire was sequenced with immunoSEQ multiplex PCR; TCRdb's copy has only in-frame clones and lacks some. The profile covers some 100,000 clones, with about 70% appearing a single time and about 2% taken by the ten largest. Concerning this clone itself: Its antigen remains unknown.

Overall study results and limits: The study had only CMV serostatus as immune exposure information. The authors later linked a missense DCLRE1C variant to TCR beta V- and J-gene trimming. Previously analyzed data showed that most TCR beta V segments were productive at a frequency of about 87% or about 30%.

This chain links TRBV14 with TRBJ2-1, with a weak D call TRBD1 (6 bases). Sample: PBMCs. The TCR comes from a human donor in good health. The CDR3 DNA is TGTGCCAGCAGCCACTTACAGGGCCTCCCCTACAATGAGCAGTTCTTC. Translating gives CASSHLQGLPYNEQFF. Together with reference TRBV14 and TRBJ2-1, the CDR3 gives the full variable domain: EAGVTQFPSHSVIEKGQTVTLRCDPISGHDNLYWYRRVMGKEIKFLLHFVKESKQDESGMPNNRFLAERTGGTYSTLKVQPAELEDSGVYFCASSHLQGLPYNEQFFGPGTRLTVL.